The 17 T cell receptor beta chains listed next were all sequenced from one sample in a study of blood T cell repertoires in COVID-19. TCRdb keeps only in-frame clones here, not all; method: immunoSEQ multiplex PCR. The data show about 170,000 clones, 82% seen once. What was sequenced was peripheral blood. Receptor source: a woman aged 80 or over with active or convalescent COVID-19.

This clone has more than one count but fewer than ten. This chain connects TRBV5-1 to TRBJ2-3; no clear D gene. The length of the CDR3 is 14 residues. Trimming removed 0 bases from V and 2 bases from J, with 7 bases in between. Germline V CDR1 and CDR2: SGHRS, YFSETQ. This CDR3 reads CASSLDRVTDTQYF. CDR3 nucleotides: TGCGCCAGCAGCTTGGACCGGGTCACAGATACGCAGTATTTT. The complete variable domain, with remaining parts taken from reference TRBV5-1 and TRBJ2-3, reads KAGVTQTPRYLIKTRGQQVTLSCSPISGHRSVSWYQQTPGQGLQFLFEYFSETQRNKGNFPGRFSGRQFSNSRSEMNVSTLELGDSALYLCASSLDRVTDTQYFGPGTRLTVL.

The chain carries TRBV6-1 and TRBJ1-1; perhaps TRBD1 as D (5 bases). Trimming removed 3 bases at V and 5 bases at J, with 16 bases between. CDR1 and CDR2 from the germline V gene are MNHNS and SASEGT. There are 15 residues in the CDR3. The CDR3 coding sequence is TGTGCCAGCAGTGATTGGGGCAGGGAGGAAACTGAAGCTTTCTTT. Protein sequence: CASSDWGREETEAFF.

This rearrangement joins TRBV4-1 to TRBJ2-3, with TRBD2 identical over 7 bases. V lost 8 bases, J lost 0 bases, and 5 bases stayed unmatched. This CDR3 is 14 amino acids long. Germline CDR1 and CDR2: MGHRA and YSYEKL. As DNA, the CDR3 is TGCGCCAGCGGCCTAGCGGTCAGCACAGATACGCAGTATTTT. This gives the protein CASGLAVSTDTQYF.

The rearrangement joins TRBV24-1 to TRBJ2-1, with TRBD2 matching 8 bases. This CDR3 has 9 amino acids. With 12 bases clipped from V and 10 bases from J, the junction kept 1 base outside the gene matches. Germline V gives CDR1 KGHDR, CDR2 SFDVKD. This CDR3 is CAPGGEQFF. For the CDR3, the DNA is TGTGCCCCGGGGGGGGAGCAGTTCTTC.

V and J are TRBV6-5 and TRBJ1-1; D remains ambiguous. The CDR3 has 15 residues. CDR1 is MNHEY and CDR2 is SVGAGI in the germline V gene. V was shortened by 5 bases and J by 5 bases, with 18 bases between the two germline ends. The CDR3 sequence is CASSTDGRRDTEAFF. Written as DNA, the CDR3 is TGTGCCAGCAGTACCGACGGGCGGAGGGATACTGAAGCTTTCTTT.

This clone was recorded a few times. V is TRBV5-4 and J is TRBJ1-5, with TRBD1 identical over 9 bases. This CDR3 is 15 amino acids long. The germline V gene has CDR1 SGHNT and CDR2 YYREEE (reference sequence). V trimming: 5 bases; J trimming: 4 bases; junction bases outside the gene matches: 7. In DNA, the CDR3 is TGTGCCAGCAGTCGCGACAGGGGGAAGAATCAGCCCCAGCATTTT. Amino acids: CASSRDRGKNQPQHF.

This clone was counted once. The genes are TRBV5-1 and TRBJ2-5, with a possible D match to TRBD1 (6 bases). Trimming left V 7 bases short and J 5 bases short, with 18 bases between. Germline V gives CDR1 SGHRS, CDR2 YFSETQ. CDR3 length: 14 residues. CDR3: CASGVEGQGETQYF. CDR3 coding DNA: TGCGCCAGCGGGGTTGAGGGGCAGGGGGAGACCCAGTACTTC.

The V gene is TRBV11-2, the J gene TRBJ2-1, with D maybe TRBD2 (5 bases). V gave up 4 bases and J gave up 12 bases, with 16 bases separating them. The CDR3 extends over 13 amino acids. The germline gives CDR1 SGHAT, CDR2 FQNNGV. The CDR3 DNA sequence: TGTGCCAGCAGCTCTACCCCTGAGGAGGTGCAGTTCTTC. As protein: CASSSTPEEVQFF.

The CDR3 is CATSVSGSTGELFF. CDR3 nucleotides: TGTGCCACCAGTGTCTCCGGGAGTACCGGGGAGCTGTTTTTT. This rearrangement joins TRBV24-1 to TRBJ2-2; the D gene is possibly TRBD2 (6 bases). The CDR3 sequence is 14 residues long. CDR1 is KGHDR and CDR2 is SFDVKD in the germline V gene. V shed 5 bases and J shed 5 bases, with 11 bases lying between them.

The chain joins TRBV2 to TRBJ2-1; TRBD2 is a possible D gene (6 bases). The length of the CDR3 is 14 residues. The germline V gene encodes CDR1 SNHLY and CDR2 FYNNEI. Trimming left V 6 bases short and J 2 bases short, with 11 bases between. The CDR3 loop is CASRRTIPYNEQFF. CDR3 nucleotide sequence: TGTGCCAGCAGGAGGACTATCCCCTACAATGAGCAGTTCTTC.

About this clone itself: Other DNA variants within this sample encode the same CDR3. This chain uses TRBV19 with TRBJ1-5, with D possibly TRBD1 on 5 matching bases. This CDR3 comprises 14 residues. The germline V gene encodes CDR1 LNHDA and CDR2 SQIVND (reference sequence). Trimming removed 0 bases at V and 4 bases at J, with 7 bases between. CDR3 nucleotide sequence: TGTGCCAGTAGTATAGACTCAGGGAATCAGCCCCAGCATTTT. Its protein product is CASSIDSGNQPQHF. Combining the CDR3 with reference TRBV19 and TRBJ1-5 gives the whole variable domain DGGITQSPKYLFRKEGQNVTLSCEQNLNHDAMYWYRQDPGQGLRLIYYSQIVNDFQKGDIAEGYSVSREKKESFPLTVTSAQKNPTAFYLCASSIDSGNQPQHFGDGTRLSIL.

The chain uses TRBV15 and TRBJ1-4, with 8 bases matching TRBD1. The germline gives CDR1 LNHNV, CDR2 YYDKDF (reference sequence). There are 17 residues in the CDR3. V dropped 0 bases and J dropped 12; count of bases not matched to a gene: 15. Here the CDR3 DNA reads TGTGCCACCAGCAGAGATGACGGACAGGGATATCGCTTAGAACTGTTTTTT. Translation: CATSRDDGQGYRLELFF.

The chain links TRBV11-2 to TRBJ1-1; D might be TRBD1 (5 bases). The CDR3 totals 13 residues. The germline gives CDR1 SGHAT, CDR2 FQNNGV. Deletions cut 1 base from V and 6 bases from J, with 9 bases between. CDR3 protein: CASSLVWGPEAFF. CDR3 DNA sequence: TGTGCCAGCAGCTTAGTGTGGGGCCCTGAAGCTTTCTTT. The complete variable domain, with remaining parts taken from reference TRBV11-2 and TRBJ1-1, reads EAGVAQSPRYKIIEKRQSVAFWCNPISGHATLYWYQQILGQGPKLLIQFQNNGVVDDSQLPKDRFSAERLKGVDSTLKIQPAKLEDSAVYLCASSLVWGPEAFFGQGTRLTVV.

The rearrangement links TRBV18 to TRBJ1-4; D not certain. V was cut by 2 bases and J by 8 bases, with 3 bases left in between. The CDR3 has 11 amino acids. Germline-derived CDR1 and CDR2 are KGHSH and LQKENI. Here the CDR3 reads CASSPEEKLFF. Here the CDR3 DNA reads TGTGCCAGCTCACCAGAGGAAAAACTGTTTTTT.

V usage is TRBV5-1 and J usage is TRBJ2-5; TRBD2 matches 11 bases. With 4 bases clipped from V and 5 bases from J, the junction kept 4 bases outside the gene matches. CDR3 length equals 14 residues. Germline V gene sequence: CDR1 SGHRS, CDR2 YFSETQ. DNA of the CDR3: TGCGCCAGCAGCACTAGCGGGAGTGTGGAGACCCAGTACTTC. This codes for CASSTSGSVETQYF. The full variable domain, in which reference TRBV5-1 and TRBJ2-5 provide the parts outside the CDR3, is KAGVTQTPRYLIKTRGQQVTLSCSPISGHRSVSWYQQTPGQGLQFLFEYFSETQRNKGNFPGRFSGRQFSNSRSEMNVSTLELGDSALYLCASSTSGSVETQYFGPGTRLLVL.

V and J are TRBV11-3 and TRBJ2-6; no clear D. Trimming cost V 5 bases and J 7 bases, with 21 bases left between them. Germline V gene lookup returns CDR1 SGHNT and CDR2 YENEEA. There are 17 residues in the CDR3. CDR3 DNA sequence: TGTGCCAGCAGCCTAAGGTCTGCAGACTCTTTTGCCAACGTCCTGACTTTC. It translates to CASSLRSADSFANVLTF.

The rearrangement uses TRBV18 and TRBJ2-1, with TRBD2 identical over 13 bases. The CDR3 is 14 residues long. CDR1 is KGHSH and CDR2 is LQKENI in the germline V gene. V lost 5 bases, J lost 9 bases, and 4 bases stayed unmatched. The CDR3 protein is CASSFRLAGGEQFF. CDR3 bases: TGTGCCAGCTCATTCCGACTAGCGGGAGGTGAGCAGTTCTTC. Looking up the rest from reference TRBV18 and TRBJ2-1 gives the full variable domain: NAGVMQNPRHLVRRRGQEARLRCSPMKGHSHVYWYRQLPEEGLKFMVYLQKENIIDESGMPKERFSAEFPKEGPSILRIQQVVRGDSAAYFCASSFRLAGGEQFFGPGTRLTVL.